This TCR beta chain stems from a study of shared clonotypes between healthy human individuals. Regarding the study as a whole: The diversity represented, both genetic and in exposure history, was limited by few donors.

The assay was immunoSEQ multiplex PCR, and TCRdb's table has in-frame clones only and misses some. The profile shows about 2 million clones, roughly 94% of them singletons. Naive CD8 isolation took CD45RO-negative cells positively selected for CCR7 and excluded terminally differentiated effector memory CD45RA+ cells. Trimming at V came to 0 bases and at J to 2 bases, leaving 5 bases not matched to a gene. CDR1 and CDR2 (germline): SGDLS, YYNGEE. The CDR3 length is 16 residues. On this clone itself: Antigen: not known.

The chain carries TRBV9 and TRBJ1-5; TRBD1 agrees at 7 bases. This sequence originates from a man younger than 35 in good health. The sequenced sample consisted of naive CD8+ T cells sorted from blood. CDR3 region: CASSVGQGYGNQPQHF. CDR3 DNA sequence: TGTGCCAGCAGCGTAGGACAGGGTTACGGCAATCAGCCCCAGCATTTT.